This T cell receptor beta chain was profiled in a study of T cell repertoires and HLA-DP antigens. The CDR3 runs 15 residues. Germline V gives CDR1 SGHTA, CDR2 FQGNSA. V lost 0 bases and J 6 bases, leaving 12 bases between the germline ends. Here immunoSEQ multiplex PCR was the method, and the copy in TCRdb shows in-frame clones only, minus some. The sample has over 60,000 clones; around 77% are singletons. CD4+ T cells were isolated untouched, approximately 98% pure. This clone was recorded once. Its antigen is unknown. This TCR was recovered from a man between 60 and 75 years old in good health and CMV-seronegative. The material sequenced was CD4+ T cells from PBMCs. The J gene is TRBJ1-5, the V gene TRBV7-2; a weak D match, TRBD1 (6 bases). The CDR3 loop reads CASSLAGGRGQPQHF. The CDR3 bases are TGTGCCAGCAGCTTAGCGGGGGGGCGCGGTCAGCCCCAGCATTTT. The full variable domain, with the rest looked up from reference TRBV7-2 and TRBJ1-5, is GAGVSQSPSNKVTEKGKDVELRCDPISGHTALYWYRQSLGQGLEFLIYFQGNSAPDKSGLPSDRFSAERTGGSVSTLTIQRTQQEDSAVYLCASSLAGGRGQPQHFGDGTRLSIL.